What follows are 4 T cell receptor beta chains derived from one specimen sequenced in a study of blood T cell repertoires in COVID-19. TCRdb's copy holds only in-frame clones and misses some; the assay was immunoSEQ multiplex PCR. The sample contains about 210,000 clones, 85% to 90% of which appear only once. Sequenced: peripheral blood. Receptors were obtained from a man aged 60-69 years with acute or convalescent COVID-19.

J is TRBJ1-2 and V is TRBV4-1; D gene uncertain. The CDR3 is 18 residues long. V gave up 3 bases and J gave up 8 bases, with 28 bases separating them. The germline gives CDR1 MGHRA, CDR2 YSYEKL. The CDR3, as DNA: TGCGCCAGCAGCCATTCTCCGGAGGGTGTAGGGAAGGGTGGAGGCTACACCTTC. Its translation is CASSHSPEGVGKGGGYTF.

The V and J genes are TRBV6-5 and TRBJ2-5; 8 bases are shared with TRBD1. The CDR3 covers 14 residues. Unmatched junction bases numbered 8, after V lost 6 bases and J lost 5 bases. Germline loops: CDR1 MNHEY, CDR2 SVGAGI. CDR3 sequence: CASSQGAPGETQYF. The CDR3 nucleotides read TGTGCCAGCAGCCAGGGGGCGCCGGGTGAGACCCAGTACTTC.

V usage is TRBV27 and J usage is TRBJ2-7; TRBD2 matches 15 bases. The CDR3 is 18 residues long. Germline V gene data show CDR1 as MNHEY and CDR2 as SMNVEV (reference sequence). V gave up 5 bases and J gave up 4 bases; unmatched junction bases: 12. The CDR3 DNA reads TGTGCCAGCAGTCCGGGACTAGCGGGGGGATCGAGTTGGTACGAGCAGTACTTC. It yields the protein CASSPGLAGGSSWYEQYF.

This chain links TRBV9 with TRBJ2-7; 11 nucleotides agree with TRBD2. The germline V gene encodes CDR1 SGDLS and CDR2 YYNGEE. There are 16 residues in the CDR3. V lost 4 bases, J lost 6 bases, and 12 bases stayed unmatched. CDR3 sequence reads: CASSLRLAGFLSEQYF. The CDR3 nucleotides read TGTGCCAGCAGCCTCCGACTAGCGGGGTTTCTCAGCGAGCAGTACTTC. The entire variable domain, with the rest obtained from reference TRBV9 and TRBJ2-7, is as follows: DSGVTQTPKHLITATGQRVTLRCSPRSGDLSVYWYQQSLDQGLQFLIQYYNGEERAKGNILERFSAQQFPDLHSELNLSSLELGDSALYFCASSLRLAGFLSEQYFGPGTRLTVT.